A selection of T cell receptor beta chains follows, all from one sample in a study of shared clonotypes between healthy human individuals. Method: immunoSEQ multiplex PCR; TCRdb's copy keeps in-frame clones and lacks some. Of over a million clones listed, about four fifths are singletons. Sequences were obtained from memory CD4+ T cells from PBMCs. These receptors were taken from a man younger than 30 in good health. Some clones in this sample may be carry-over from other donors' samples. CDR3s include the opening cysteine and the closing phenylalanine or tryptophan. Each record gives: clone size, V gene, D gene, J gene, CDR3 protein, CDR3 DNA. A D gene is named only where the DNA matches it firmly. Size tells how often a clone was seen (once, few, many) or the class of an expanded clone, and some rows leave it out.

clone size: .
V gene: TRBV30
D gene: TRBD2
J gene: TRBJ2-2
CDR3 protein: CAWRFSGRARTGELFF
CDR3 DNA: TGTGCCTGGAGATTCAGCGGGAGGGCCCGCACCGGGGAGCTGTTTTTT

clone size: .
V gene: TRBV29-1
D gene: TRBD1
J gene: TRBJ1-1
CDR3 protein: CSALDRGEAEAFF
CDR3 DNA: TGCAGCGCCCTGGACAGGGGAGAGGCTGAAGCTTTCTTT

clone size: .
V gene: TRBV5-4
D gene: TRBD2
J gene: TRBJ2-7
CDR3 protein: CASSFAAGFSYEQYF
CDR3 DNA: TGTGCCAGCAGCTTCGCAGCGGGGTTTTCTTACGAGCAGTACTTC

clone size: .
V gene: TRBV5-6
D gene: TRBD2
J gene: TRBJ2-1
CDR3 protein: CASSLSRGRPSSYNEQFF
CDR3 DNA: TGTGCCAGCAGCTTGTCTCGCGGGAGACCTAGCTCCTACAATGAGCAGTTCTTC

clone size: .
V gene: TRBV28
D gene: .
J gene: TRBJ1-5
CDR3 protein: CASTPQGSNQPQHF
CDR3 DNA: TGTGCCAGCACCCCCCAGGGGTCGAATCAGCCCCAGCATTTT

clone size: .
V gene: TRBV2
D gene: .
J gene: TRBJ2-1
CDR3 protein: CASSTYNEQFF
CDR3 DNA: TGTGCCAGCTCTACCTACAATGAGCAGTTCTTC

clone size: .
V gene: TRBV12-5
D gene: .
J gene: TRBJ2-1
CDR3 protein: CASGLRQKQFF
CDR3 DNA: TGTGCTAGTGGTTTGAGGCAGAAGCAGTTCTTC

clone size: .
V gene: TRBV2
D gene: TRBD1
J gene: TRBJ1-1
CDR3 protein: CASRLQGAPTEAFF
CDR3 DNA: TGTGCCAGCAGACTACAGGGGGCGCCCACTGAAGCTTTCTTT

clone size: .
V gene: TRBV28
D gene: TRBD1
J gene: TRBJ1-4
CDR3 protein: CASSKTGVNEKLFF
CDR3 DNA: TGTGCCAGCAGTAAGACAGGGGTTAATGAAAAACTGTTTTTT

clone size: .
V gene: TRBV4-1
D gene: TRBD2
J gene: TRBJ2-7
CDR3 protein: CASSPSGGRTYEQYF
CDR3 DNA: TGCGCCAGCAGTCCTAGCGGGGGCCGGACCTACGAGCAGTACTTC

clone size: .
V gene: TRBV9
D gene: .
J gene: TRBJ1-1
CDR3 protein: CASSAGWGMNTEAFF
CDR3 DNA: TGTGCCAGCAGCGCGGGTTGGGGTATGAACACTGAAGCTTTCTTT

clone size: .
V gene: TRBV6-5
D gene: TRBD2
J gene: TRBJ2-1
CDR3 protein: CASSYRAGRTENEQFF
CDR3 DNA: TGTGCCAGCAGTTACAGAGCGGGAAGAACCGAAAATGAGCAGTTCTTC

clone size: .
V gene: TRBV28
D gene: .
J gene: TRBJ2-7
CDR3 protein: CASSPPQRISYEQYF
CDR3 DNA: TGTGCCAGCAGTCCTCCTCAGCGAATCTCCTACGAGCAGTACTTC

clone size: once
V gene: TRBV2
D gene: TRBD1
J gene: TRBJ1-5
CDR3 protein: CASRAGDRGWPQHF
CDR3 DNA: TGTGCCAGCAGGGCGGGGGACAGGGGCTGGCCCCAGCATTTT

clone size: .
V gene: TRBV6-5
D gene: .
J gene: TRBJ2-2
CDR3 protein: CASSRDGGNTGELFF
CDR3 DNA: TGTGCCAGCAGCCGTGACGGAGGTAACACCGGGGAGCTGTTTTTT

clone size: .
V gene: TRBV10-1
D gene: .
J gene: TRBJ2-7
CDR3 protein: CASSGETAGSSYEQYF
CDR3 DNA: TGCGCCAGCAGTGGAGAGACGGCCGGGAGCTCCTACGAGCAGTACTTC

clone size: .
V gene: TRBV28
D gene: .
J gene: TRBJ1-3
CDR3 protein: CASTAGNTIYF
CDR3 DNA: TGTGCCAGCACGGCCGGAAACACCATATATTTT

clone size: .
V gene: TRBV9
D gene: .
J gene: TRBJ2-7
CDR3 protein: CASSRTDILSYEQYF
CDR3 DNA: TGTGCCAGCAGCAGGACGGACATTCTATCCTACGAGCAGTACTTC

clone size: .
V gene: TRBV28
D gene: TRBD2
J gene: TRBJ2-3
CDR3 protein: CASSQTSGRAGTQYF
CDR3 DNA: TGTGCCAGCAGCCAGACTAGCGGGAGGGCCGGCACGCAGTATTTT

clone size: .
V gene: TRBV2
D gene: TRBD2
J gene: TRBJ2-1
CDR3 protein: CASSRLDLRVAGSNEQFF
CDR3 DNA: TGTGCCAGCAGCAGGCTGGATCTTCGGGTAGCGGGGTCCAATGAGCAGTTCTTC

clone size: .
V gene: TRBV28
D gene: TRBD2
J gene: TRBJ2-7
CDR3 protein: CASSSGGRRSYEQYF
CDR3 DNA: TGTGCCAGCAGTTCGGGGGGACGCCGCTCCTACGAGCAGTACTTC

clone size: .
V gene: TRBV5-1
D gene: .
J gene: TRBJ2-7
CDR3 protein: CASSPRWTYEQYF
CDR3 DNA: TGCGCCAGCAGCCCTCGATGGACCTACGAGCAGTACTTC

clone size: .
V gene: TRBV7-9
D gene: .
J gene: TRBJ1-1
CDR3 protein: CASSLRTAEAFF
CDR3 DNA: TGTGCCAGCAGCTTAAGGACTGCGGAAGCTTTCTTT

clone size: .
V gene: TRBV16
D gene: .
J gene: TRBJ2-1
CDR3 protein: CASSQYTGVSNEQFF
CDR3 DNA: TGTGCCAGCAGCCAATATACCGGGGTCAGTAATGAGCAGTTCTTC

clone size: .
V gene: TRBV23-1
D gene: .
J gene: TRBJ1-5
CDR3 protein: CASSRIEDPDAKEEPQHF
CDR3 DNA: TGCGCCAGCAGCAGAATCGAAGACCCGGACGCTAAAGAAGAGCCCCAGCATTTT

clone size: .
V gene: TRBV7-3
D gene: TRBD1
J gene: TRBJ1-1
CDR3 protein: CASSSTGTGGAGTEAFF
CDR3 DNA: TGTGCCAGCAGCTCAACCGGGACAGGGGGCGCGGGCACTGAAGCTTTCTTT

clone size: once
V gene: TRBV28
D gene: TRBD1
J gene: TRBJ2-7
CDR3 protein: CASGRTGGPPYEQYF
CDR3 DNA: TGTGCCAGCGGGCGGACAGGGGGTCCTCCCTACGAGCAGTACTTC

clone size: .
V gene: TRBV4-1
D gene: .
J gene: TRBJ2-2
CDR3 protein: CASTQSGGSNTGELFF
CDR3 DNA: TGCGCCAGCACCCAATCCGGGGGTTCGAACACCGGGGAGCTGTTTTTT

clone size: .
V gene: TRBV27
D gene: TRBD1
J gene: TRBJ1-4
CDR3 protein: CASRGGSEKLFF
CDR3 DNA: TGTGCCAGCAGAGGGGGCAGTGAAAAACTGTTTTTT